Each of the 9 T cell receptor beta chains below was sequenced from the same sample in a study of cytomegalovirus exposure and HLA in healthy donors (dated 2017 in TCRdb). Receptor libraries were prepared by the immunoSEQ multiplex PCR assay. A mixture of 60 forward primers for TCR Vbeta segments and 13 reverse primers for TCR Jbeta segments was used in the multiplex PCR. The source is immuneACCESS, and TCRdb retained only in-frame sequences with V and J called. Part of the clones is not carried over; for the studies checked, unresolved V genes explain less than half of this, and the remainder is unexplained. Present in this sample are about 160,000 clones, 70% to 85% of which were seen just once. Of the sample, 4.3% is held by the ten largest clones. Sequencing was performed on PBMCs. These receptors were obtained from a middle-aged man in good health and CMV-seronegative.

CDR3 nucleotides: TGTGCCAGCAGTACATACAGGGGGCTTAACACTGAAGCTTTCTTT. Protein: CASSTYRGLNTEAFF. J is TRBJ1-1 and V is TRBV28, with 9 nucleotides matching TRBD1. CDR3 length equals 15 residues. The junction had 6 bases not matched to a gene; V was cut back by 5 bases and J by 2 bases. Germline CDR1 and CDR2: MDHEN and SYDVKM.

The rearrangement links TRBV7-8 to TRBJ1-1, with 8 nucleotides matching TRBD1. V dropped 5 bases and J dropped 6; count of bases not matched to a gene: 8. The CDR3 covers 14 residues. The germline V gene encodes CDR1 SGHVS and CDR2 FQNEAQ. This chain's CDR3 is CASSRRGPAPEAFF. CDR3 bases: TGTGCCAGCAGCCGCAGGGGGCCTGCCCCTGAAGCTTTCTTT.

The chain recombines TRBV5-4 with TRBJ2-5, with a possible D match to TRBD1 (5 bases). CDR1 is SGHNT, CDR2 YYREEE, per germline (reference sequence). The CDR3 runs 15 residues. Trimming removed 3 bases at V and 2 bases at J, with 14 bases between. CDR3 nucleotide sequence: TGTGCCAGCAGCTCTCGACAGTTGGTACAAGAGACCCAGTACTTC. Its protein product is CASSSRQLVQETQYF.

J is TRBJ2-5 and V is TRBV10-3; D is ambiguous. V was clipped by 2 bases and J by 5 bases, with 9 bases between them. The length of the CDR3 is 13 residues. CDR1 ENHRY and CDR2 SYGVKD come from the germline V gene. The CDR3 here is CAISEPGWETQYF. The DNA of the CDR3 is TGTGCCATCAGTGAGCCGGGTTGGGAGACCCAGTACTTC.

This chain uses TRBV11-2 with TRBJ2-1; possibly TRBD2 for D (6 bases). This CDR3 is 14 amino acids long. V was pared by 0 bases and J by 9 bases, with 12 bases between. CDR1 is SGHAT and CDR2 is FQNNGV in the germline V gene. CDR3 sequence: CASSLDPLAVEQFF. As DNA, the CDR3 is TGTGCCAGCAGCTTAGATCCACTAGCAGTTGAGCAGTTCTTC.

The gene calls are TRBV30 and TRBJ2-3; no definite D call. In germline, CDR1 is GTSNPN, CDR2 SVGIG (reference sequence). V was pared by 2 bases and J by 2 bases, with 5 bases between. There are 12 residues in the CDR3. The CDR3 DNA reads TGTGCCTGGAGTTTACTCACAGATACGCAGTATTTT. This encodes CAWSLLTDTQYF.

This clone was picked up one time. The CDR3 spells CASSFQGTYNEQFF. CDR3 nucleotide sequence: TGTGCCAGCAGCTTTCAGGGTACCTACAATGAGCAGTTCTTC. The chain combines TRBV5-8 with TRBJ2-1; possibly TRBD1 for D (5 bases). V was pared by 2 bases and J by 2 bases, with 8 bases between. The length of the CDR3 is 14 residues. The germline V gene encodes CDR1 SGHTS and CDR2 YDEGEE.

The chain links TRBV4-3 to TRBJ2-2; TRBD2 matches at 13 bases. Germline assignment: CDR1 LGHNA and CDR2 YSLEER. CDR3 length: 19 amino acids. V was clipped by 0 bases and J by 1 base; unmatched bases: 5. CDR3 coding DNA: TGCGCCAGCAGCCAAGATACTAGCGGGGGGGTCGGGAACACCGGGGAGCTGTTTTTT. Translation gives CASSQDTSGGVGNTGELFF.

The V call is TRBV19, the J call TRBJ2-2; D gene uncertain. Trimming left V 6 bases short and J 3 bases short, with 8 bases between. Germline V CDR1 and CDR2: LNHDA, SQIVND (reference sequence). CDR3 size: 13 residues. The CDR3 here is CASRKLDTGELFF. The DNA of the CDR3 is TGTGCCAGTAGGAAATTAGACACCGGGGAGCTGTTTTTT.